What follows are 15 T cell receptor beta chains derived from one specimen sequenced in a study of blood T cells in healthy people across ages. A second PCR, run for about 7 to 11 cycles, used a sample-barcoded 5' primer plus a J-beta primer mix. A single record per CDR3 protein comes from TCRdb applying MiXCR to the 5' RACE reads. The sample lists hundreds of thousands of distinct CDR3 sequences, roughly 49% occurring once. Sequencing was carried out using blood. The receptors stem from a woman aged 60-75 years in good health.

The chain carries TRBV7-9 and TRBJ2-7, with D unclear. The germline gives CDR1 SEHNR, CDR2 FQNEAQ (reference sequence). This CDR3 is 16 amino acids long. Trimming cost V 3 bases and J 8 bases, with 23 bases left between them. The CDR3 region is CASSFASHRNDYKQYF. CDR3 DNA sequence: TGTGCCAGCAGCTTCGCAAGCCACCGGAACGATTACAAGCAGTACTTC.

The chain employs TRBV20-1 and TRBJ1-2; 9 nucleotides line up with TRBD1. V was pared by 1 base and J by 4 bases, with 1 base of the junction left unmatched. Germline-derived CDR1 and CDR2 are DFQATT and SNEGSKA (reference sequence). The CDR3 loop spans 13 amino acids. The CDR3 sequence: CSARGDRAYGYTF. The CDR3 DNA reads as TGCAGTGCTAGAGGGGACAGGGCCTATGGCTACACCTTC.

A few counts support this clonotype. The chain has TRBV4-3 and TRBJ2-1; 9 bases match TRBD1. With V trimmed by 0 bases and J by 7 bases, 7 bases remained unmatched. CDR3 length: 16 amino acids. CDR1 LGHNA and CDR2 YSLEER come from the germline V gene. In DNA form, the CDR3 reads TGCGCCAGCAGCCAAGATCTAGGGACAGGGCCAAATGAGCAGTTCTTC. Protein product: CASSQDLGTGPNEQFF.

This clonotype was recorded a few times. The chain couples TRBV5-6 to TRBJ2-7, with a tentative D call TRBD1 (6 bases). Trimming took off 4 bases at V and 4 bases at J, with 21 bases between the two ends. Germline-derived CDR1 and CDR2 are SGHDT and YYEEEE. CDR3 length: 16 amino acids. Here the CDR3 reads CASSPSDGNRVYEQYF. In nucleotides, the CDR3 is TGTGCCAGCAGCCCGTCTGACGGCAACAGGGTTTACGAGCAGTACTTC.

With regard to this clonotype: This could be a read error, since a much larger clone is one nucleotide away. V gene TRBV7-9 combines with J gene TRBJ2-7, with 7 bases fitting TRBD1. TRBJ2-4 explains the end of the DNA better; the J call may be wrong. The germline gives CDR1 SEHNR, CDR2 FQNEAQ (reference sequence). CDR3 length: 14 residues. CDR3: CASSVDRVGNIQYF. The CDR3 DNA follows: TGTGCCAGCAGCGTAGACAGGGTCGGGAACATTCAGTACTTC.

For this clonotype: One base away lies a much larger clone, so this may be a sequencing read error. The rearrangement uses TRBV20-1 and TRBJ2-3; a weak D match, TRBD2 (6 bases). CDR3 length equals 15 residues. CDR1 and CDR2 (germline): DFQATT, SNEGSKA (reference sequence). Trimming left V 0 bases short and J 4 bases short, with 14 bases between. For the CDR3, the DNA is TGCAGTGCTAGAGATCTAACGGGAGCCGCAGATACGCAGTATTTT. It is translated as CSARDLTGAADTQYF.

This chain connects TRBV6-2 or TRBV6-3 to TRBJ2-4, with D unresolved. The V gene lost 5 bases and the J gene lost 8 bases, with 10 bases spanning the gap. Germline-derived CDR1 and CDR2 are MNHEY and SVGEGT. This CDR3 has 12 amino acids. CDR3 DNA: TGTGCCAGCAGTCTCCGGCCCGACATTCAGTACTTC. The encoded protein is CASSLRPDIQYF.

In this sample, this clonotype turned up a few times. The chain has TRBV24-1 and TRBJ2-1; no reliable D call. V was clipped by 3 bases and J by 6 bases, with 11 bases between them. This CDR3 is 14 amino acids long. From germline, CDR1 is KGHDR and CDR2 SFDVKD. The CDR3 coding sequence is TGTGCCACCAGTGATGGCAGGTTGGGCAATGAGCAGTTCTTC. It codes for CATSDGRLGNEQFF.

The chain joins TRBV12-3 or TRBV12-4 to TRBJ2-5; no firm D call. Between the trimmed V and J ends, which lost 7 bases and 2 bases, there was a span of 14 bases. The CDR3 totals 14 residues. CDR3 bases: TGTGCCAGCAATTCGGACGCGAGGCAAGAGACCCAGTACTTC. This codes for CASNSDARQETQYF.

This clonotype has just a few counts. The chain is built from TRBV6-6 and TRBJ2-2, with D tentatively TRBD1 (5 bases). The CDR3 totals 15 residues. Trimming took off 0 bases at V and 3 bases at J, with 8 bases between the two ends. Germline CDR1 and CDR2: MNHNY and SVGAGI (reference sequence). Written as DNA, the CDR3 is TGTGCCAGCAGTTACTCTGACAGTTACACCGGGGAGCTGTTTTTT. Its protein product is CASSYSDSYTGELFF.

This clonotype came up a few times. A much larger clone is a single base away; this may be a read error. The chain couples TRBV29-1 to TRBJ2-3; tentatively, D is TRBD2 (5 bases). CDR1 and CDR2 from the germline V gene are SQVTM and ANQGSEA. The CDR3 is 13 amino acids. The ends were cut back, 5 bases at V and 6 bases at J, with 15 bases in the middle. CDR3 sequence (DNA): TGCAGCGTTCGGGGTCTGGTGGCGGATACGCAGTATTTT. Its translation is CSVRGLVADTQYF.

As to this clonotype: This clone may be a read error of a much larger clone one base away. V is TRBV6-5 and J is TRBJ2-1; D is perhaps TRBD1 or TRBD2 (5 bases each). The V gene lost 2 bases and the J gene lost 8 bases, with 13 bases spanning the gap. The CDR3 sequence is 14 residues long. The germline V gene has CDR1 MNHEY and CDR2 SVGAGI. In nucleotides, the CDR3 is TGTGCCAGCAGTTACGCTAGCAGGGTGCATGAGCAGTTCTTC. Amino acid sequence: CASSYASRVHEQFF.

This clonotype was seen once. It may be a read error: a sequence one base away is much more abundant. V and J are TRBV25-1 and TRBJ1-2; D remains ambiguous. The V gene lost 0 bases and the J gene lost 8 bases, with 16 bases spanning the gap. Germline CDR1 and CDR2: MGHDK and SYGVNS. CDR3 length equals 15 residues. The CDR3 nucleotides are TGTGCCAGCAGTGAATACGGGAGCAGTGTCGAAGGCTACACCTTC. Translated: CASSEYGSSVEGYTF.

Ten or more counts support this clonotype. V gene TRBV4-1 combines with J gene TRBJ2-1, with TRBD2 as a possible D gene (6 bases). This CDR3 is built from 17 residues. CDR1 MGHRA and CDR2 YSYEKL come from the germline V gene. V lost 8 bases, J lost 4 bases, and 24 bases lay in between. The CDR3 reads CASDRGRSSGGYNEQFF. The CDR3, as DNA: TGCGCCAGCGACCGAGGGAGGTCATCTGGTGGGTACAATGAGCAGTTCTTC.

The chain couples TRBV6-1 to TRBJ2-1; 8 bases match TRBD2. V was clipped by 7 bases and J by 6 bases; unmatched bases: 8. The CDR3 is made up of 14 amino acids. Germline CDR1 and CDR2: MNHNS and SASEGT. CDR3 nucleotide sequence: TGTGCCAGCACCTCGGGACTAGGTTTCAATGAGCAGTTCTTC. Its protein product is CASTSGLGFNEQFF.